The clone carrying this TCR beta chain was found once. The antigen remains unidentified. This record belongs to a study of memory CD4+ T cells and cytomegalovirus serostatus. General observations from the study: CD4+ memory repertoires contained about two fifths of the roughly 160 reported CMV TCRbeta sequences. Median bootstrapped AUC for CMV status was about 0.96 originally, 0.75 to 0.91 US-trained.

Original analysis: Out-of-frame sequences were removed, leaving 2 million or so distinct TCRbeta sequences. The data were produced by immunoSEQ multiplex PCR, yet TCRdb's version contains in-frame clones alone and is incomplete. The DNA was the basis for D and trimming; V, J and clone size are from that table. The table lists over 50,000 clones, around 81% of them singletons, with 1.6% in the top ten. The sort gate was single viable CD3+CD4+CD8-CD45RO+ cells for memory CD4+ T cells. The CDR3 spans 18 residues. V lost 0 bases to trimming and J lost 6 bases; unmatched junction nucleotides: 13. Looked up from germline, CDR1 is SGHRS and CDR2 is YFSETQ.

V is TRBV5-1 and J is TRBJ2-4, with 9 bases fitting TRBD1. The sequencing input was memory CD4+ T cells from blood. The TCR was taken from an adult in good health and CMV-seronegative. CDR3 residues: CASSLERTGAERGNIQYF. For the CDR3, the DNA is TGCGCCAGCAGCTTGGAAAGGACAGGGGCTGAACGGGGAAACATTCAGTACTTC. Complete variable domain (other parts from reference TRBV5-1 and TRBJ2-4): KAGVTQTPRYLIKTRGQQVTLSCSPISGHRSVSWYQQTPGQGLQFLFEYFSETQRNKGNFPGRFSGRQFSNSRSEMNVSTLELGDSALYLCASSLERTGAERGNIQYFGAGTRLSVL.